This TCR beta chain was sequenced for a study of neurological immune-mediated disorders. General observations from the study: Sharing of CDR3 amino acid sequences among expanded clones across subjects was absent, suggesting private repertoires in all groups. HTLV-1-associated myelopathy ranked highest for TCR clonal expansion and multiple sclerosis lowest, beneath healthy controls.

Time point described: technical triplicate 1. The cDNA was generated by 5'RACE with 10-nucleotide random UMIs. The output of every sequencing run exceeded 160 million TCR-beta sequences, derived from 15-18 subjects. TCRdb called the 5' RACE reads again in MiXCR, with one record for every CDR3 protein. This table holds around 37,000 distinct CDR3 sequences, 11% found once. The germline V gene encodes CDR1 KGHDR and CDR2 SFDVKD. V dropped 4 bases and J dropped 10 bases, with 7 bases sitting between them. The CDR3 loop spans 11 amino acids. This clonotype was counted ten times or more. Its target is not known.

The clonotype was recovered from a man aged 60-69 years with HTLV-1-associated myelopathy (HAM/TSP). The chain has TRBV24-1 and TRBJ2-1; D is uncertain. Material: PBMCs. CDR3 sequence: CATSELSEQFF. The CDR3 nucleotides are TGTGCCACCAGTGAATTGTCGGAGCAGTTCTTC.